The clone carrying this T cell receptor beta chain was counted a few times. What it binds is unknown. Per germline, CDR1 SGDLS and CDR2 YYNGEE. The CDR3 totals 14 residues. Trimming took 3 bases from V and 6 from J, leaving 13 bases between them. Using CD45RO/CCR7/CD25/CD127/CD95/CD27, CD4+ naive, central memory, regulatory and stem cell-like memory cells were sorted. The source of the sample is a study of beta chain features in type 1 diabetes. Study conclusions and caveats: Shorter TCRB CDR3s, moderately but significantly so, marked every one of the four CD4+ subsets in Type 1 diabetes patients. High TCR expression in some cells could lead to their over-representation in cDNA sequencing. The study notes PCR might favor shorter templates equally in patients and controls.

Since all of the isolated RNA was reverse transcribed, expressed TCRB transcripts were what got sequenced. Repertoires were generated with immunoSEQ multiplex PCR, while TCRdb's copy carries only in-frame clones and drops some. The table shows about 190,000 clones, with 7.8% occurring only once. V gene TRBV9 combines with J gene TRBJ2-1; maybe TRBD1 (6 bases). The sequence derives from a woman in her thirties or forties with type 1 diabetes. The sample was central memory CD4+ T cells from blood. The DNA for the CDR3 is TGTGCCAGCAGCGCGAACAGGGTTAGCAATGAGCAGTTCTTC. Protein: CASSANRVSNEQFF.